The next 24 T cell receptor beta chains were all read from a single sample in a study of T cell responses to AZD1222 COVID-19 vaccine. Using immunoSEQ multiplex PCR, the repertoire was profiled, and TCRdb retains in-frame clones only, with some absent. This sample has around 160,000 clones, with 90% to 95% found just once. The specimen was peripheral blood, collected on day 0 of AZD1222 vaccination. These receptors were obtained from an adult in good health.

The V call is TRBV6-2 or TRBV6-3, the J call TRBJ1-1; D remains ambiguous. The CDR3 contains 14 residues. The germline gives CDR1 MNHEY, CDR2 SVGEGT. With 6 bases removed from V and 6 bases from J, the gap between germline ends came to 17 bases. The CDR3 DNA follows: TGTGCCAGCAGCCTTAGGGAGGTCGCCCCTGAAGCTTTCTTT. It specifies CASSLREVAPEAFF.

The chain carries TRBV7-2 and TRBJ1-2; a possible D gene is TRBD1 (6 bases). In germline, CDR1 is SGHTA, CDR2 FQGNSA. The CDR3 has 13 amino acids. Trimming pared 4 bases from V and 5 bases from J, leaving 11 bases between. CDR3 sequence (DNA): TGTGCCAGCAGCTCAGGGGTGGGGTATGGCTACACCTTC. As protein: CASSSGVGYGYTF.

The chain links TRBV28 to TRBJ2-1, with 9 bases fitting TRBD2. The length of the CDR3 is 14 residues. Germline trimming cut 6 bases from V and 10 bases from J; bases unmatched to any gene: 10. Per the germline V gene, CDR1 is MDHEN and CDR2 is SYDVKM. CDR3 protein: CASRWREGYREQFF. The CDR3 coding sequence is TGTGCCAGCAGGTGGCGGGAGGGGTACAGAGAGCAGTTCTTC.

The J gene is TRBJ2-1, the V gene TRBV5-1, with TRBD2 matching 8 bases. This CDR3 has 15 amino acids. The V gene end was trimmed by 4 bases and the J gene end by 3 bases; junction bases not matched to a gene: 6. CDR1 and CDR2 (germline): SGHRS, YFSETQ. CDR3 sequence reads: CASSPSGGDYNEQFF. The CDR3 nucleotides read TGCGCCAGCAGCCCGTCCGGGGGGGACTACAATGAGCAGTTCTTC.

J is TRBJ2-7 and V is TRBV7-9, with D hard to call. CDR1 and CDR2 from the germline V gene are SEHNR and FQNEAQ (reference sequence). CDR3 size: 13 residues. V was cut by 4 bases and J by 3 bases, with 10 bases left in between. The CDR3 coding sequence is TGTGCCAGCAGCTCACCGCTGGACTACGAGCAGTACTTC. Translation gives CASSSPLDYEQYF.

The V and J genes are TRBV6-5 and TRBJ1-1; a weak D match, TRBD1 (6 bases). CDR3 length equals 14 residues. Per the germline V gene, CDR1 is MNHEY and CDR2 is SVGAGI. V shed 5 bases and J shed 0 bases, with 10 bases lying between them. The CDR3 DNA sequence: TGTGCCAGCAGTAGGGGGGGCATGAACACTGAAGCTTTCTTT. Encoded protein: CASSRGGMNTEAFF.

The V gene is TRBV27, the J gene TRBJ1-5; D is undetermined. Germline lookup yields CDR1 MNHEY and CDR2 SMNVEV (reference sequence). V was pared by 3 bases and J by 3 bases, with 18 bases between. The CDR3 is made up of 17 amino acids. The CDR3 DNA is TGTGCCAGCAGTTTTCGCGCCCACCTCCGTCCCAATCAGCCCCAGCATTTT. It is translated as CASSFRAHLRPNQPQHF.

This clone was found a few times. The chain has TRBV4-3 and TRBJ2-7, with TRBD2 identical over 8 bases. The CDR3 spans 16 residues. The ends lost 0 bases at V and 4 bases at J; junction bases unmatched: 8. Germline CDR1 is LGHNA and CDR2 is YSLEER. In DNA form, the CDR3 reads TGCGCCAGCAGCCAAGAGGGGGGAACGGGAGGGTACGAGCAGTACTTC. Translated, it gives CASSQEGGTGGYEQYF.

This chain uses TRBV7-2 with TRBJ2-7; TRBD2 matches 9 bases. With 4 bases clipped from V and 2 bases from J, the junction kept 3 bases outside the gene matches. Germline CDR1 is SGHTA and CDR2 is FQGNSA. CDR3 size: 14 residues. CDR3 region: CASSYSGGTYEQYF. The CDR3 DNA is TGTGCCAGCAGCTATAGCGGGGGCACCTACGAGCAGTACTTC.

V is TRBV3-1 (or the pseudogene TRBV3-2) and J is TRBJ2-7; unclear D gene. V was trimmed by 0 bases and J by 2 bases, leaving 17 bases between them. There are 17 residues in the CDR3. Looked up from germline, CDR1 is LGHDT and CDR2 is YNNKEL (reference sequence). This CDR3 is CASSQDGASGRPYEQYF. In DNA form, the CDR3 reads TGTGCCAGCAGCCAAGATGGCGCGTCAGGAAGACCCTACGAGCAGTACTTC.

The chain employs TRBV5-1 and TRBJ1-4; perhaps TRBD1 as D (5 bases). The V end was cut by 0 bases, the J end by 6 bases, with 12 bases between. The CDR3 has 15 residues. CDR1 and CDR2 from the germline V gene are SGHRS and YFSETQ. This CDR3 reads CASSLGPGGDEKLFF. The CDR3 coding sequence is TGCGCCAGCAGCTTGGGCCCGGGGGGTGATGAAAAACTGTTTTTT. The whole variable domain, filled in from reference TRBV5-1 and TRBJ1-4, reads KAGVTQTPRYLIKTRGQQVTLSCSPISGHRSVSWYQQTPGQGLQFLFEYFSETQRNKGNFPGRFSGRQFSNSRSEMNVSTLELGDSALYLCASSLGPGGDEKLFFGSGTQLSVL.

V is TRBV29-1 and J is TRBJ2-1; 12 bases map to TRBD2. Germline assignment: CDR1 SQVTM and CDR2 ANQGSEA. The length of the CDR3 is 14 residues. Trimming took 6 bases from V and 6 from J; bases not matched to a gene: 6. The CDR3 coding sequence is TGCAGCGTCTCCCCTAGCGGGGGGGTCAATGAGCAGTTCTTC. The encoded protein is CSVSPSGGVNEQFF.

Written as DNA, the CDR3 is TGCGCCAGCAGTCCCAGGACAGCTAGCACAGATACGCAGTATTTT. Amino acids: CASSPRTASTDTQYF. The rearrangement uses TRBV5-1 and TRBJ2-3, with a weak D call TRBD1 (6 bases). The germline V and J ends were trimmed by 5 bases and 0 bases, with 13 bases remaining between them. Germline CDR1 SGHRS, CDR2 YFSETQ. The CDR3 loop spans 15 amino acids.

The V and J genes are TRBV5-1 and TRBJ2-2; 9 bases are shared with TRBD2. The trim removed 5 bases at V and 2 bases at J, leaving 4 bases unmatched. This CDR3 spans 15 amino acids. Germline loops: CDR1 SGHRS, CDR2 YFSETQ. CDR3 in amino acids: CASRMTSGNTGELFF. CDR3 coding DNA: TGCGCCAGCAGGATGACTAGCGGCAACACCGGGGAGCTGTTTTTT.

The genes are TRBV9 and TRBJ1-4; 8 nucleotides agree with TRBD1. The germline V gene has CDR1 SGDLS and CDR2 YYNGEE. This CDR3 region has 16 residues. Trimming removed 3 bases from V and 0 bases from J; junction bases left unmatched: 4. Here the CDR3 reads CASSETGGSTNEKLFF. CDR3 nucleotides: TGTGCCAGCAGCGAAACAGGGGGTTCAACTAATGAAAAACTGTTTTTT. The whole variable domain, filled in from reference TRBV9 and TRBJ1-4, reads DSGVTQTPKHLITATGQRVTLRCSPRSGDLSVYWYQQSLDQGLQFLIQYYNGEERAKGNILERFSAQQFPDLHSELNLSSLELGDSALYFCASSETGGSTNEKLFFGSGTQLSVL.

The chain combines TRBV5-1 with TRBJ2-1; TRBD2 aligns across 13 bases. Germline V lookup: CDR1 SGHRS, CDR2 YFSETQ. This CDR3 region has 16 residues. V lost 0 bases, J lost 7 bases, and 4 bases stayed unmatched. The CDR3 here is CASSLVLAGGPNEQFF. The CDR3 bases are TGCGCCAGCAGCTTGGTACTAGCGGGAGGGCCGAATGAGCAGTTCTTC.

This chain joins TRBV5-4 and TRBJ2-5; D is unresolved. Germline assignment: CDR1 SGHNT and CDR2 YYREEE (reference sequence). The CDR3 contains 15 residues. Trimming left V 0 bases short and J 5 bases short, with 14 bases between. CDR3 bases: TGTGCCAGCAGCTTGGACAGTGGGATGGGCGAGACCCAGTACTTC. This codes for CASSLDSGMGETQYF.

This clone appeared a single time. This chain joins TRBV5-4 and TRBJ1-2; D gene ambiguous. CDR3 length equals 14 residues. V was trimmed by 0 bases and J by 4 bases, leaving 10 bases between them. The V gene's germline CDR1 is SGHNT and CDR2 YYREEE (reference sequence). The CDR3 is CASSLDREPYGYTF. CDR3 DNA: TGTGCCAGCAGCTTGGATAGGGAACCCTATGGCTACACCTTC.

The rearrangement uses TRBV3-1 (or the pseudogene TRBV3-2) and TRBJ2-7; maybe TRBD1 (5 bases). Trimming took 2 bases from V and 1 from J, leaving 6 bases between them. Germline loops: CDR1 LGHDT, CDR2 YNNKEL (reference sequence). The CDR3 is made up of 13 amino acids. CDR3 loop: CASSQRGSYEQYF. CDR3 bases: TGTGCCAGCAGCCAAAGGGGATCCTACGAGCAGTACTTC.

The rearrangement links TRBV12-3 or TRBV12-4 to TRBJ1-4; 10 bases align to TRBD1. This CDR3 is built from 13 residues. V shed 6 bases, J shed 8 bases, and the junction held 3 bases outside the gene matches. CDR3 nucleotide sequence: TGTGCCAGCAGCGGGACAGGGGCGGAAAAACTGTTTTTT. Translating it yields CASSGTGAEKLFF.

V gene TRBV6-8 combines with J gene TRBJ2-6; a possible D gene is TRBD1 (6 bases). Per the germline V gene, CDR1 is MNHGY and CDR2 is SAAAGT. This CDR3 region has 15 residues. The V end was cut by 8 bases, the J end by 2 bases, with 13 bases between. CDR3 nucleotide sequence: TGTGCCAGCGATTGCTACAGGGCTGGGGCCAACGTCCTGACTTTC. Residues: CASDCYRAGANVLTF.

This chain links TRBV4-2 with TRBJ2-2; weak D call: TRBD2 (5 bases). V dropped 3 bases and J dropped 6 bases, with 23 bases sitting between them. The length of the CDR3 is 18 residues. CDR1 is LGHNA and CDR2 is YNFKEQ in the germline V gene. The CDR3 loop reads CASSQMEDGLVGPGELFF. As DNA, the CDR3 is TGTGCCAGCAGCCAGATGGAGGACGGACTGGTTGGACCCGGGGAGCTGTTTTTT.

The rearrangement joins TRBV5-3 to TRBJ1-6, with D tentatively TRBD1 (5 bases). TRBV5-3 carries the ORF label, with uncertain function. V lost 3 bases and J 4 bases, leaving 11 bases between the germline ends. The CDR3 has 15 amino acids. The CDR3 protein is CARSYLTGYNSPLHF. CDR3 coding DNA: TGTGCCAGAAGCTATCTCACAGGTTATAATTCACCCCTCCACTTT.

This rearrangement joins TRBV7-3 to TRBJ1-2; the match to TRBD1 covers 9 bases. V lost 5 bases, J lost 6 bases, and 4 bases stayed unmatched. Germline CDR1 and CDR2: SGHTA and FQGTGA. This CDR3 is 13 amino acids long. The CDR3: CASSLTGGDGYTF. CDR3 nucleotides: TGTGCCAGCAGCCTTACAGGGGGCGATGGCTACACCTTC.